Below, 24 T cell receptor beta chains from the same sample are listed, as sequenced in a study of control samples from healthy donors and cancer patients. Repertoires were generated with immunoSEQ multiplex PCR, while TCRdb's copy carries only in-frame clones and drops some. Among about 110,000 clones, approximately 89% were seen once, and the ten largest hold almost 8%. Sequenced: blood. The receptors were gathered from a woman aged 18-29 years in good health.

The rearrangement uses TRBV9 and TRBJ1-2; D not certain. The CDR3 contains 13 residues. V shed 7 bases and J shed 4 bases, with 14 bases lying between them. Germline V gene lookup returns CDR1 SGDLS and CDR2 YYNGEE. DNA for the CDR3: TGTGCCAGCTCTCAGGACCGGCTCTATGGCTACACCTTC. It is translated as CASSQDRLYGYTF.

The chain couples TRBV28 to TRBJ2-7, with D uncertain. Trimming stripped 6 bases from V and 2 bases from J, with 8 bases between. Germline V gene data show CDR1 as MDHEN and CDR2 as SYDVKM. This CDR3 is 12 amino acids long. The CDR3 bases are TGTGCCAGCAGCGGGTCAACCTACGAGCAGTACTTC. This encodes CASSGSTYEQYF.

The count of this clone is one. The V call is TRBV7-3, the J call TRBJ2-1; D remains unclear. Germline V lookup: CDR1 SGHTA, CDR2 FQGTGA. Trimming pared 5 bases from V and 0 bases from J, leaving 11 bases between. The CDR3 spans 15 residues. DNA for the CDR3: TGTGCCAGCAGCCACCAAGGGTCCTCCTACAATGAGCAGTTCTTC. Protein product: CASSHQGSSYNEQFF.

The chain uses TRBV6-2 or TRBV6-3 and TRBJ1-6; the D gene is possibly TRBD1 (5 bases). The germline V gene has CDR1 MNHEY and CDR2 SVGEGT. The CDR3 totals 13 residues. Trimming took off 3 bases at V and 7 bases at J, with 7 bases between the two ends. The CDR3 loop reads CASSYRGNSPLHF. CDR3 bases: TGTGCCAGCAGTTATAGGGGAAATTCACCCCTCCACTTT.

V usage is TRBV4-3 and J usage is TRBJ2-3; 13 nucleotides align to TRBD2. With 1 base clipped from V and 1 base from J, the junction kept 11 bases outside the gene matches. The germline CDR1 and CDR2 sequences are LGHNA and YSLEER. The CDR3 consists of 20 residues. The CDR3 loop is CASSQGGGLAGARGTDTQYF. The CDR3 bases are TGCGCCAGCAGCCAAGGCGGAGGACTAGCGGGGGCGAGAGGCACAGATACGCAGTATTTT.

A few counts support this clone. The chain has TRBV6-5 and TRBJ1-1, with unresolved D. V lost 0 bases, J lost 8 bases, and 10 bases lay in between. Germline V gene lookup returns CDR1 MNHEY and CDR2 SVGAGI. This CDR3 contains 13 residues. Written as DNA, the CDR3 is TGTGCCAGCAGTTACTCGGGTTTCAGCGAAGCTTTCTTT. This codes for CASSYSGFSEAFF.

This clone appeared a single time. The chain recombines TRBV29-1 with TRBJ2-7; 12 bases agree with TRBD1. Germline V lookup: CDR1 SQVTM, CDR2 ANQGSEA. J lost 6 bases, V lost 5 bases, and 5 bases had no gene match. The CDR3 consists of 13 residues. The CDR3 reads CSVTGQGAREQYF. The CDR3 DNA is TGCAGCGTTACGGGACAGGGGGCGCGCGAGCAGTACTTC.

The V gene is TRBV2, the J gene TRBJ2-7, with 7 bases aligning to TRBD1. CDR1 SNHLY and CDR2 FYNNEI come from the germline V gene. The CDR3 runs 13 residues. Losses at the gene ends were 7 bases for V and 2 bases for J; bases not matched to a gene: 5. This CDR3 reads CASMSQGTYEQYF. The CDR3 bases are TGTGCCAGCATGTCACAGGGGACCTACGAGCAGTACTTC.

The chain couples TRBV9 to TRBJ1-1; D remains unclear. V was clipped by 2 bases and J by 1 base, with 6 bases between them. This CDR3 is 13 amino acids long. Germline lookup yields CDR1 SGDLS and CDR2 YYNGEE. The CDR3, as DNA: TGTGCCAGCAGCGTCCGGGAGAACACTGAAGCTTTCTTT. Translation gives CASSVRENTEAFF.

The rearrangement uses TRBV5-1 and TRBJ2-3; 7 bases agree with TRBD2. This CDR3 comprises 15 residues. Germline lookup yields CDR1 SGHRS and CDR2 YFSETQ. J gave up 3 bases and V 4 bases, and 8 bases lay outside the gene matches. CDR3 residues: CASSRWLAGTDTQYF. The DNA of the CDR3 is TGCGCCAGCAGCCGTTGGTTAGCGGGTACAGATACGCAGTATTTT.

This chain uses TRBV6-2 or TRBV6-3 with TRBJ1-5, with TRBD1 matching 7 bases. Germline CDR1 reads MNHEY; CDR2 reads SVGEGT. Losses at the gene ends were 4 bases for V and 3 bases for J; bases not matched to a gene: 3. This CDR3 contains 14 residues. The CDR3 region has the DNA TGTGCCAGCAGTTTTACAGGGGACAATCAGCCCCAGCATTTT. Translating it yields CASSFTGDNQPQHF.

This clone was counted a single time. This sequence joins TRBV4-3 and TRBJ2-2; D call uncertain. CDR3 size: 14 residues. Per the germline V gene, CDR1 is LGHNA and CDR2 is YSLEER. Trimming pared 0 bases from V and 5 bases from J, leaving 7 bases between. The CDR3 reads CASSQDRTTGELFF. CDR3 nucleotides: TGCGCCAGCAGCCAAGATAGGACGACCGGGGAGCTGTTTTTT.

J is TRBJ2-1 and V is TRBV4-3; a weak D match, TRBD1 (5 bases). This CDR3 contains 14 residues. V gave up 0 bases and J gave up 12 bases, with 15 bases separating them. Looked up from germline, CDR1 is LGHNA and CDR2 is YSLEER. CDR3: CASSQEWTIESQFF. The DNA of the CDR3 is TGCGCCAGCAGCCAAGAATGGACAATCGAGTCGCAGTTCTTC.

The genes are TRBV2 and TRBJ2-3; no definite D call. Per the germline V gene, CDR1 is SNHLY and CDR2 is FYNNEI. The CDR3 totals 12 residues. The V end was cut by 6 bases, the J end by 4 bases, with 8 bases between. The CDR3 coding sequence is TGTGCCAGCAGCGCTAGTGCAGATACGCAGTATTTT. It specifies CASSASADTQYF.

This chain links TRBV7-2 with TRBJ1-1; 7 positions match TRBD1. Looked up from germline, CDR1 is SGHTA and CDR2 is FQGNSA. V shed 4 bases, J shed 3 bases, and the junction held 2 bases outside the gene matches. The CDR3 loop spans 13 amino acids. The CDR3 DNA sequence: TGTGCCAGCAGCTGGGGACAGTACACTGAAGCTTTCTTT. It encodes CASSWGQYTEAFF.

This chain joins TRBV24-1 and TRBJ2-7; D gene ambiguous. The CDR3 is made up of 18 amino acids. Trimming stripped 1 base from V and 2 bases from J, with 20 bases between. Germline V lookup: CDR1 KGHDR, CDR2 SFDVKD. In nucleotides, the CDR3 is TGTGCCACCAGTGATTTAAATTCACCGGGTGACCGACCCTACGAGCAGTACTTC. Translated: CATSDLNSPGDRPYEQYF.

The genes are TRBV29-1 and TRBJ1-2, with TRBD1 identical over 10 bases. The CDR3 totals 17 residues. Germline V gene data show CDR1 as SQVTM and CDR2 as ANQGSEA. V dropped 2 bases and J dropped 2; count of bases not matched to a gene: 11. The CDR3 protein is CSVEPWSGTGDNYGYTF. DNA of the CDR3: TGCAGCGTTGAACCTTGGAGCGGGACAGGGGACAACTATGGCTACACCTTC. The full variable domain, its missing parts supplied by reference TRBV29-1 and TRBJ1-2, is SAVISQKPSRDICQRGTSLTIQCQVDSQVTMMFWYRQQPGQSLTLIATANQGSEATYESGFVIDKFPISRPNLTFSTLTVSNMSPEDSSIYLCSVEPWSGTGDNYGYTFGSGTRLTVV.

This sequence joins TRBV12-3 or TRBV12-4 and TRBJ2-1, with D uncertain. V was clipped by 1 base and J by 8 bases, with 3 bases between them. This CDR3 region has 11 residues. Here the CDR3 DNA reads TGTGCCAGCAGTTTAGGAGATGAGCAGTTCTTC. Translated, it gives CASSLGDEQFF.

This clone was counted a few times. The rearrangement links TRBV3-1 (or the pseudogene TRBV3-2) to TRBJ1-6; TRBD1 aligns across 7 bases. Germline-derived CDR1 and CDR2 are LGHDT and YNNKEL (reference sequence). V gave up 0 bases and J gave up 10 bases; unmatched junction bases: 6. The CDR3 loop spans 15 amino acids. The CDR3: CASSQELTGLSPLHF. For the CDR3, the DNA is TGTGCCAGCAGCCAAGAATTGACAGGGTTGTCACCCCTCCACTTT.

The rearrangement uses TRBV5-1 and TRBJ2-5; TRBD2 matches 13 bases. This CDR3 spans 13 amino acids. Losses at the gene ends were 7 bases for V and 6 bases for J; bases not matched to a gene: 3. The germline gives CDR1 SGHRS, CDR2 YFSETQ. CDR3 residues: CASRTSGRQTQYF. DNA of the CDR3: TGCGCCAGCCGGACTAGCGGGAGACAGACCCAGTACTTC.

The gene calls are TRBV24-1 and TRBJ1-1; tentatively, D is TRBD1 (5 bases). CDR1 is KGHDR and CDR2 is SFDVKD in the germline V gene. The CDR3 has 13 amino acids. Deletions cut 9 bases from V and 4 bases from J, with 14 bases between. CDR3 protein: CATSKGARTEAFF. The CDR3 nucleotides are TGTGCCACCTCTAAAGGGGCGCGCACTGAAGCTTTCTTT.

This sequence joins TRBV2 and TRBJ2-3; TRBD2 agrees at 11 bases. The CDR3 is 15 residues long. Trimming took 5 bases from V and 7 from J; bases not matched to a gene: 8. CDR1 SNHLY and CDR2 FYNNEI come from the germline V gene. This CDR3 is CASSPTSGGRNTQYF. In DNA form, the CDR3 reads TGTGCCAGCAGTCCTACTAGCGGGGGAAGGAATACGCAGTATTTT. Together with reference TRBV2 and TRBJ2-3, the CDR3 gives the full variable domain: EPEVTQTPSHQVTQMGQEVILRCVPISNHLYFYWYRQILGQKVEFLVSFYNNEISEKSEIFDDQFSVERPDGSNFTLKIRSTKLEDSAMYFCASSPTSGGRNTQYFGPGTRLTVL.

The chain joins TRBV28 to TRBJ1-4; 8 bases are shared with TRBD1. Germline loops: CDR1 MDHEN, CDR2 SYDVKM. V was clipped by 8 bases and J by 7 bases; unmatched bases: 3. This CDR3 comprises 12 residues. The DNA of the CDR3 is TGTGCCAGCCGGACAGGGAGTGAAAAACTGTTTTTT. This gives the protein CASRTGSEKLFF.

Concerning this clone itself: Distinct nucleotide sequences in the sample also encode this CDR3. CDR3 in amino acids: CASSSLRGGGNTGELFF. Written as DNA, the CDR3 is TGTGCCAGCAGCTCTCTACGGGGCGGGGGGAACACCGGGGAGCTGTTTTTT. The chain joins TRBV13 to TRBJ2-2; 7 bases align to TRBD2. V shed 4 bases and J 1 base; nucleotides not matched to a gene: 9. The germline V gene encodes CDR1 PRHDT and CDR2 FYEKMQ (reference sequence). This CDR3 is built from 17 residues.